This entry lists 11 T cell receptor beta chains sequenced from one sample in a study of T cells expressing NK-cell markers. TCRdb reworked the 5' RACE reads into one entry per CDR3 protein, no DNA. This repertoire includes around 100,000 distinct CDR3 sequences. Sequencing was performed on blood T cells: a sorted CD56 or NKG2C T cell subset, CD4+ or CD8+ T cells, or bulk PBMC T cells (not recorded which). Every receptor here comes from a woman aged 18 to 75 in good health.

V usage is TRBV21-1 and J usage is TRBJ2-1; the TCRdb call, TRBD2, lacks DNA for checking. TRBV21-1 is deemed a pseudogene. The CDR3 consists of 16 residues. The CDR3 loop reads CASSKPVSGGYNEQFF.

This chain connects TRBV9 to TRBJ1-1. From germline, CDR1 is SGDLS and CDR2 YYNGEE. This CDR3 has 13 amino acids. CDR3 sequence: CASSFGPNTEAFF.

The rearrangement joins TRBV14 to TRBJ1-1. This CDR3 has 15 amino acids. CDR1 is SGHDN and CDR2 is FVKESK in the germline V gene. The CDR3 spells CASSSRPLGYTEAFF.

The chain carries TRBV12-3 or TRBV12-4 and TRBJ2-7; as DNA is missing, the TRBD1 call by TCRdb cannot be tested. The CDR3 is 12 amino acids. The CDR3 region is CASSDGIYEQYF.

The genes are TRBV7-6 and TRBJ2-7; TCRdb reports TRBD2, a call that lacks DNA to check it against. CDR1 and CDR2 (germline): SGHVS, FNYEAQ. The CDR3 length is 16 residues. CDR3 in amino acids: CASSLGLAGTSYEQYF.

CDR3 amino acids: CASSQDWQETYNEQFF. V gene TRBV3-1 combines with J gene TRBJ2-1. The CDR3 extends over 16 amino acids. Germline V lookup: CDR1 LGHDT, CDR2 YNNKEL (reference sequence).

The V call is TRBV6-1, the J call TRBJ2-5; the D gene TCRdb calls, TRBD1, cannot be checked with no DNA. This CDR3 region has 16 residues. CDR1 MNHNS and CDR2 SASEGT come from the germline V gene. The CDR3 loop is CASSELGGGVQETQYF.

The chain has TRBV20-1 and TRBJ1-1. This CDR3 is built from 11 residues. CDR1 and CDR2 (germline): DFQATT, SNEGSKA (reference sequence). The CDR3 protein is CSAQTGTEAFF.

The CDR3 loop reads CASSLVSGIEAFF. The chain is built from TRBV27 and TRBJ1-1; TCRdb's assignment of TRBD1 cannot be checked, as there is no DNA. CDR1 MNHEY and CDR2 SMNVEV come from the germline V gene (reference sequence). CDR3 length: 13 amino acids.

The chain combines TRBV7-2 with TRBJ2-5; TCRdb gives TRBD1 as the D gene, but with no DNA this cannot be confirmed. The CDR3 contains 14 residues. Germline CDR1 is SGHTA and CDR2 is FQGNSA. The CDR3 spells CASSLVGAGETQYF.

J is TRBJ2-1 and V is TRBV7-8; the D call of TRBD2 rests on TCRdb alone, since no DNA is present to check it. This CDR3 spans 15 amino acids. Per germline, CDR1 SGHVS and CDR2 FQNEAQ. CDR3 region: CASSFLAGAYNEQFF.